This T cell receptor (beta chain) was documented in a study of regulatory T cells in long-lasting Graves disease. Arm-PCR of CDR3 regions and iRepertoire HTBI primers were the basis on which TCR beta libraries were built. TCRdb re-called the multiplex PCR reads through MiXCR, storing one row per CDR3 protein. This table has over 450,000 distinct CDR3 sequences, roughly 21% appearing once. Time point described: persistent/refractory GD, antithyroid drugs over 5 years with positive TRAb. Preparation of the TCR library used RNA extracted from PBMCs. The table lists this clonotype with a few counts. Germline lookup yields CDR1 LGHNA and CDR2 YSLEER. This CDR3 is 16 amino acids long. V was pared by 1 base and J by 1 base, with 10 bases between.

The sequences come from peripheral blood mononuclear cells (PBMCs), collected when the disease was refractory, from a patient treated with antithyroid drugs. V is TRBV4-3 and J is TRBJ1-4; possible D gene TRBD1, 5 bases. This receptor was identified in a female donor with Graves disease. Here the CDR3 reads CASSQVGRGTNEKLFF. Here the CDR3 DNA reads TGCGCCAGCAGCCAAGTGGGACGAGGAACTAATGAAAAACTGTTTTTT.